The 18 T cell receptor beta chains given below trace back to one sample, sequenced in a study of T cells after yellow fever vaccination. TCRdb redid the calling of the 5' RACE reads with MiXCR, one entry per CDR3 protein. The sample lists 100,000 to 150,000 distinct CDR3 sequences; roughly 15% were seen once. Sequencing was performed on CD8+ T cells sorted from PBMCs, taken 5 days after the yellow fever booster vaccination. Every receptor here comes from a man younger than 30 who received the YFV17D yellow fever vaccine.

This chain connects TRBV24-1 to TRBJ2-1, with 7 bases identical to TRBD1. The germline V gene encodes CDR1 KGHDR and CDR2 SFDVKD. Trimming removed 5 bases from V and 5 bases from J; junction bases left unmatched: 8. The CDR3 runs to 15 residues. The CDR3 here is CATSVPRDSDNEQFF. The CDR3 nucleotides read TGTGCCACCAGTGTACCCCGGGACAGCGACAATGAGCAGTTCTTC.

Only a few counts were recorded for this clonotype. The V gene is TRBV20-1, the J gene TRBJ1-2; 7 bases line up with TRBD1. CDR3 length: 10 residues. J gave up 14 bases and V 4 bases, and 7 bases lay outside the gene matches. Germline CDR1 and CDR2: DFQATT and SNEGSKA (reference sequence). CDR3 bases: TGCAGTGCTAATCCCAGACAGGGAACCTTC. It yields the protein CSANPRQGTF.

The chain carries TRBV20-1 and TRBJ1-5; tentatively, D is TRBD1 (6 bases). CDR3 size: 12 residues. Germline-derived CDR1 and CDR2 are DFQATT and SNEGSKA (reference sequence). Trimming removed 4 bases at V and 2 bases at J, with 6 bases between. CDR3 bases: TGCAGTGCTAACAGGGGCAATCAGCCCCAGCATTTT. This translates into CSANRGNQPQHF.

The rearrangement joins TRBV11-2 to TRBJ2-1; D may match TRBD1 or TRBD2 (6 bases each). Per the germline V gene, CDR1 is SGHAT and CDR2 is FQNNGV. The V end was cut by 2 bases, the J end by 7 bases, with 18 bases between. CDR3 length: 16 residues. The CDR3 sequence: CASSLLPRGAGNEQFF. For the CDR3, the DNA is TGTGCCAGCAGCTTATTACCAAGGGGGGCAGGGAATGAGCAGTTCTTC.

The gene calls are TRBV2 and TRBJ1-2; 7 positions match TRBD1. The CDR3 extends over 14 amino acids. The germline V gene has CDR1 SNHLY and CDR2 FYNNEI. Trimming took 9 bases from V and 2 from J; bases not matched to a gene: 9. CDR3 in DNA: TGTGCCAGAGGAGGGACAGAGCTAAACTATGGCTACACCTTC. It is translated as CARGGTELNYGYTF.

The rearrangement links TRBV20-1 to TRBJ2-5; possible D gene TRBD1, 6 bases. The CDR3 runs to 14 residues. Germline values: CDR1 DFQATT, CDR2 SNEGSKA (reference sequence). Trimming cost V 2 bases and J 2 bases, with 12 bases left between them. CDR3 loop: CSARPLDRQETQYF. DNA for the CDR3: TGCAGTGCTAGACCCCTCGACAGGCAAGAGACCCAGTACTTC.

This clonotype has ten or more counts. The chain uses TRBV12-3 or TRBV12-4 and TRBJ2-3; D is unresolved. V lost 1 base and J lost 0, with 5 bases in between. The CDR3 is made up of 14 amino acids. This CDR3 reads CASSLGDSTDTQYF. The CDR3 DNA reads as TGTGCCAGCAGTTTAGGTGATAGCACAGATACGCAGTATTTT.

The chain couples TRBV12-3 or TRBV12-4 to TRBJ1-1; no clear D. V was clipped by 8 bases and J by 3 bases, with 16 bases between them. CDR3 size: 14 residues. The CDR3 DNA is TGTGCCAGCCAGCCAAGGAGATTTTACACTGAAGCTTTCTTT. Amino acid sequence: CASQPRRFYTEAFF.

This clonotype was detected only a few times. The chain recombines TRBV6-6 with TRBJ1-1; D gene uncertain. The CDR3 is 11 residues long. V was clipped by 6 bases and J by 11 bases, with 13 bases between them. Per germline, CDR1 MNHNY and CDR2 SVGAGI (reference sequence). DNA of the CDR3: TGTGCCAGCAGCCCTGGGCGAGGGGCTTTCTTT. Protein: CASSPGRGAFF.

The genes are TRBV27 and TRBJ2-2; D perhaps matches TRBD1 (5 bases). Looked up from germline, CDR1 is MNHEY and CDR2 is SMNVEV (reference sequence). The length of the CDR3 is 16 residues. V gave up 5 bases and J gave up 3 bases, with 16 bases separating them. The CDR3, as DNA: TGTGCCAGCAGTCCCCTAGGGCTAGGGGACACCGGGGAGCTGTTTTTT. Protein sequence: CASSPLGLGDTGELFF.

This clonotype came up many times. V is TRBV4-2 and J is TRBJ2-2, with D perhaps matching TRBD1 or TRBD2 (6 bases each). Germline lookup yields CDR1 LGHNA and CDR2 YNFKEQ. The V and J ends lost 1 base and 2 bases respectively, with 14 bases between them. CDR3 size: 17 residues. The CDR3 loop reads CASSQVGGGPNTGELFF. In DNA, the CDR3 is TGTGCCAGCAGCCAAGTCGGAGGGGGGCCTAACACCGGGGAGCTGTTTTTT.

A few counts support this clonotype. The V and J genes are TRBV4-2 and TRBJ2-3, with D possibly being TRBD1 or TRBD2 (6 bases each). CDR1 is LGHNA and CDR2 is YNFKEQ in the germline V gene. The V end was cut by 3 bases, the J end by 11 bases, with 15 bases between. The CDR3 totals 13 residues. The CDR3 nucleotides are TGTGCCAGCAGCCAGACTAGGGGGATCGAGCAGTATTTT. Translation gives CASSQTRGIEQYF.

The rearrangement uses TRBV19 and TRBJ1-4, with D unclear. Germline V gives CDR1 LNHDA, CDR2 SQIVND (reference sequence). V was trimmed by 3 bases and J by 5 bases, leaving 7 bases between them. There are 13 residues in the CDR3. The CDR3 protein is CASSIPGNEKLFF. For the CDR3, the DNA is TGTGCCAGTAGTATTCCCGGAAATGAAAAACTGTTTTTT.

This chain uses TRBV7-6 with TRBJ2-1; 10 bases are shared with TRBD1. The CDR3 sequence is 15 residues long. Germline trimming cut 5 bases from V and 7 bases from J; bases unmatched to any gene: 8. Germline CDR1 and CDR2: SGHVS and FNYEAQ. Here the CDR3 DNA reads TGTGCCAGCAGCCAGGGGACAGGGGAGGCGAATGAGCAGTTCTTC. This gives the protein CASSQGTGEANEQFF.

This clonotype appeared a few times. The V call is TRBV4-1, the J call TRBJ2-4; D is undetermined. Germline CDR1 is MGHRA and CDR2 is YSYEKL. The CDR3 totals 17 residues. V lost 1 base to trimming and J lost 1 base, with 14 bases between them. The CDR3 region has the DNA TGCGCCAGCAGCCAAGGTGTAGGCCCATCGGCCAAAAACATTCAGTACTTC. Its protein product is CASSQGVGPSAKNIQYF.

As DNA, the CDR3 is TGTGCCAGCAGTGCAGGGATCACGTCCTACAATGAGCAGTTCTTC. It is translated as CASSAGITSYNEQFF. J is TRBJ2-1 and V is TRBV25-1; TRBD1 might be the D (5 bases). With 4 bases removed from V and 1 base from J, the gap between germline ends came to 11 bases. The germline V gene encodes CDR1 MGHDK and CDR2 SYGVNS. The CDR3 extends over 15 amino acids. Combining the CDR3 with reference TRBV25-1 and TRBJ2-1 gives the whole variable domain EADIYQTPRYLVIGTGKKITLECSQTMGHDKMYWYQQDPGMELHLIHYSYGVNSTEKGDLSSESTVSRIRTEHFPLTLESARPSHTSQYLCASSAGITSYNEQFFGPGTRLTVL.

J is TRBJ2-3 and V is TRBV20-1; TRBD2 aligns across 9 bases. Germline values: CDR1 DFQATT, CDR2 SNEGSKA (reference sequence). V shed 1 base and J 2 bases; nucleotides not matched to a gene: 4. This CDR3 contains 15 residues. CDR3 bases: TGCAGTGCTAGAGGGCTAGCGGGGCCCACAGATACGCAGTATTTT. This codes for CSARGLAGPTDTQYF.

This clonotype was counted only a few times. The chain recombines TRBV7-9 with TRBJ2-5; D call uncertain. The V and J ends lost 5 bases and 1 base respectively, with 14 bases between them. Germline-derived CDR1 and CDR2 are SEHNR and FQNEAQ (reference sequence). The length of the CDR3 is 15 residues. In DNA, the CDR3 is TGTGCCAGCAGCCCCTCCGGACGGTTCCAAGAGACCCAGTACTTC. Translated: CASSPSGRFQETQYF.